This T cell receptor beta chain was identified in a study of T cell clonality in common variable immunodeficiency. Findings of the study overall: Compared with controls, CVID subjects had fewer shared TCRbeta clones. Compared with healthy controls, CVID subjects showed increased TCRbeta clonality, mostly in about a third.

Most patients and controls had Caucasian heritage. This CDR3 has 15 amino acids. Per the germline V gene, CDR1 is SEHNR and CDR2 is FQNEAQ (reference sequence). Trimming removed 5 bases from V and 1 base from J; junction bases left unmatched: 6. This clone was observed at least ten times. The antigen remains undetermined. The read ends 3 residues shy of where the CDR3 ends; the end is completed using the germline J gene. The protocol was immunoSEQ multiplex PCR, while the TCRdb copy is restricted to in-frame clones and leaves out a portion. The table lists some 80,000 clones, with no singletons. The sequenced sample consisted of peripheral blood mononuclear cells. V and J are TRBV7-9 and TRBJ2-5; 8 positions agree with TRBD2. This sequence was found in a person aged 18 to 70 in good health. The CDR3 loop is CASSLRLALQETQYF. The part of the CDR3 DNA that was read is TGTGCCAGCAGCCTTCGACTAGCGCTCCAAGAGACC.